The subject of this entry is one TCR beta chain. The antigen it recognizes is unknown. Base qualities are not provided; no much larger clone lies one nucleotide away. This sample is drawn from a study of cytomegalovirus exposure and HLA in healthy donors (dated by TCRdb to about 2017). Describing the broader study: In an earlier analysis of 587 of the donors, about 260 Gb of sequence data and 90 million to 120 million unique TCR beta sequences from 150 million to 200 million T cells were reported. All discovery cohort repertoires had been generated on a single sequencing platform. Genome-wide SNP genotypes for about 65% of the roughly 670 donors were used in a later genetic analysis, which treated that subset as a discovery cohort. Roughly 5 DR-DQ haplotypes were handled as single units for association and clustering, since linkage in the cohort was strong. The genetic ancestry cluster associated with self-reported Caucasian donors included roughly 84% of the roughly 410 genotyped donors. The number of typed donors differed by locus: roughly 629-630 for A, B, C, DRB1 and DQB1; approximately 520 for DQA1; roughly 600 for DPA1; and some 430 for DPB1. The study aimed to test whether signatures of past pathogen exposure could be identified by cataloging public T cell receptors. The study combined high-throughput TCR immunosequencing, statistical association of individual TCRs with disease status, and machine learning to predict cytomegalovirus infection status. Donor age, sex, ethnicity and CMV serostatus were collected together with the repertoire data. HLA typing covered class I and class II loci at four-digit resolution. Using immunosequencing, the study profiled T cell repertoires from about 610 subjects and related those repertoires to cytomegalovirus serostatus. Among 300 to 500 genotyped donors of the cohort, an average of around 240,000 unique TCR beta nucleotide sequences was sequenced per donor, of which about 18% were non-productive. In an earlier analysis of 587 of the donors, high-throughput TCR beta sequencing was used to judge whether each TCR beta V gene segment behaved as functional or pseudogenic. Rather than drawing on any new phenotypic data, the later analysis identified candidate immune exposures from TCR beta sequences and the way those sequences occurred across donors. A separate validation cohort of roughly 120 different subjects was used in addition to the approximately 610-subject first cohort. Roughly 320 gigabases of sequencing data and around 85 million unique TCR sequences made up an early release that covered several hundred HLA-typed donors. A later analysis re-examined previously published TCR beta repertoires from 600 to 700 donors and added high-resolution HLA genotyping to investigate patterns of TCR occurrence.

The library was prepared using the immunoSEQ multiplex PCR assay. For the multiplex PCR, a mixture combining 60 forward primers for TCR Vbeta segments and 13 reverse primers for TCR Jbeta segments was used. The CDR3 region of rearranged TCR beta genes was amplified from genomic DNA by a multiplex PCR assay. The Illumina HiSeq System was used to sequence the amplified TCR beta libraries as 87-base-pair reads. Processing in the source paper ran as follows. In a later analysis, tens of millions of unique TCR beta chains were counted across the roughly 610 repertoires, and around 10 million of these chains were shared by at least two donors. To remove PCR and sequencing errors, raw reads were error-corrected and collapsed into unique sequences using a nearest-neighbor algorithm that merged closely related sequences. To assign V, D and J gene segments, CDR3 sequences were aligned to IMGT reference sequences. For a sequence to be retained, at least a six-nucleotide match to both a V gene segment and a J gene segment was required. A rearrangement was called productive if the CDR3 had no stop codons and remained in frame with V and J, and every other rearrangement was called non-productive. CDR3 was defined by IMGT convention, running from the second conserved V-encoded cysteine to the conserved J-encoded phenylalanine. In an earlier analysis of more than 550 of the donors, sequences lacking an unambiguous match to a single V gene segment were excluded. An earlier analysis of roughly 590 of the donors called V segments functional above 56.7% productive rearrangements and segregating when the between-donor standard deviation exceeded 5%. A statistical classification framework was built to diagnose cytomegalovirus status from the catalog of TCR beta chain sequences. In a later analysis, V and J genes were assigned by comparing TCR nucleotide sequences against IMGT/GENE-DB human TR gene sequences. In a later analysis, CDR3 sequences and most-parsimonious VDJ recombination scenarios were assigned using the TCRdist pipeline. In a later analysis, each TCR beta chain was defined by its CDR3 amino acid sequence together with its V-gene family, and reads lacking a unique V-gene family were excluded. In a later analysis, around 600 highly shared, low-generation-probability nucleotide sequences were removed to address suspected cross-contamination and a sequencing artifact. In a later analysis, a clonal expansion index for each public chain was calculated from normalized within-repertoire ranks of inferred template counts. In a later analysis, generation probabilities were computed using a VDJ recombination model fitted to out-of-frame rearrangements, and the results were checked against IGoR. In a later analysis, TCR-TCR, TCR-HLA and TCR-CMV co-occurrence was scored with hypergeometric tests, and a repertoire-size bias correction was applied to TCR pairs. In a later analysis, false discovery rates were estimated by permuting HLA or CMV assignments 20 times. In a later analysis, co-occurring TCRs were grouped using DBSCAN, and TCRdist sequence similarity was added for clustering within HLA-allele-positive subsets. Repertoires with fewer than 30,000 or more than 120,000 public chains were left out of co-occurrence clustering, as were several repertoires with anomalous nucleotide sharing. What TCRdb holds here is the immuneACCESS table cut down to in-frame rearrangements. Part of the clones is not present; checked against another copy, under half of the missing clones reflect an unresolved V gene, and the others are unexplained. That table gives V, J and clone size, and the DNA gave D and trimming. This sample has about 160,000 clones in its table, and around 76% of those were observed once. About 1.6% of the sample lies in the top ten.

The cohort comprised some 730 healthy bone marrow donors. At the time of sampling, all cohort members were nominally healthy, though unrecorded immune exposures were likely present. The donor tested CMV seropositive and was one of the 289 seropositive cohort members. Every donor gave a peripheral blood sample, and the peripheral blood mononuclear cells from that sample were used for TCR beta sequencing. Genomic DNA was extracted from the blood cell samples with the Qiagen DNeasy Blood Extraction Kit. Results and caveats for the whole study, not just this receptor: It was suggested by the authors that the approach could potentially be generalized to other disease states and immunological phenotypes. A later analysis found that most CMV-associated TCR beta chains appeared HLA-restricted, with HLA associations seemingly driven largely by CMV exposure. An earlier analysis of 450 to 750 of the donors showed that most TCR beta V segments appeared in productive rearrangements either about 87% or about 30% of the time, which broadly matched IMGT annotations. In this cohort, only TCR beta chains were sequenced, and detectable features were limited by the absence of alpha or paired-chain data. In both the original and validation cohorts, the classifier was reported to diagnose cytomegalovirus status with high specificity and sensitivity. Because some donors lacked HLA typing at each locus, the association tests relied only on the typed subset. Sequencing depth was assumed to be roughly uniform across donors in the presence/absence analyses, though that assumption may not hold. A further reported finding was that TCR beta sequences accurately predicted the HLA-A and HLA-B alleles for most subjects in the first cohort. Several of the top co-occurrence clusters appeared to be linked to parvovirus B19, influenza, CMV and Epstein-Barr virus, according to a later analysis. Compared with the 666-donor mean, donors in an Asian-associated ancestry cluster had fewer N-insertions in productive TCRs, according to a later genetic analysis. The study gave a list of 150 to 200 TCR beta chains associated with cytomegalovirus. The only immune exposure information available for the cohort was CMV serostatus. Strong co-occurrence of HLA alleles, especially DR and DQ, made assigning TCR associations to individual alleles difficult. A later analysis found that HLA-associated TCR beta chains were more clonally expanded and had lower generation probabilities than equally common non-associated chains. An association between a missense DCLRE1C variant and V-gene and J-gene trimming of TCR beta chains was found in a later genetic analysis and replicated in an independent cohort. A cluster of highly shared sequence variants was judged likely to be a technical artifact of the sequencing pipeline. A few of the identified cytomegalovirus-associated TCR beta chains were confirmed in vitro to be specific for cytomegalovirus antigens. A later analysis found that TCR association rates varied across HLA loci, with DRB1 alleles showing the most associated TCRs and HLA-C alleles the fewest. Linkage disequilibrium might explain the correlated functional status among segregating V segments, but an unknown experimental factor could not be excluded. A later analysis associated 17,000 or so TCR beta sequences with specific HLA alleles at a false discovery rate of 0.05. Around 16 rarely observed V segments, including chromosome 9 orphons, were excluded from the earlier analysis of approximately 500 of the donors because counts were too low. Across donors, most TCR sequences were observed very rarely, whereas some public TCRs were present in many individuals.

Sample: PBMCs. The clonotype originates from a girl between 5 and 17 years old in good health and CMV-seropositive.

At the DNA level, the sequence is TGTGCCAGCAGCCTCCCCGGGGGCCAAGAGACCCAGTACTTC. This gives the protein CASSLPGGQETQYF. This receptor chain uses TRBV9 and TRBJ2-5; perhaps TRBD2 is the D gene, with 6 bases matching. V lost 4 bases and J lost 1 base; the stretch between them is 11 bases long. CDR3 length: 14 amino acids, cysteine to phenylalanine. The entry retains the CDR3 DNA only, 42 bases that are in frame from base 1. The germline V gene provides CDR1 SGDLS and CDR2 YYNGEE. This CDR3, with the reference TRBV9 and TRBJ2-5 proteins standing in past its ends, gives the full variable domain DSGVTQTPKHLITATGQRVTLRCSPRSGDLSVYWYQQSLDQGLQFLIQYYNGEERAKGNILERFSAQQFPDLHSELNLSSLELGDSALYFCASSLPGGQETQYFGPGTRLLVL.